This T cell receptor (beta chain) derives from a study of T-cell reconstitution after alpha-beta-depleted transplantation in children. Study results and limitations: Newly produced T cells mostly provided counts and TCRbeta diversity after one year, as hyperexpanded clones declined. Alpha-beta T cells present about two months after transplant were reported to originate from several hundred expanded graft clones. The study traced high day-60 TCRbeta diversity in some patients to surviving recipient T cells and thymic progenitors.

Unique molecular identifiers were used to barcode this TCRbeta library. TCRdb independently ran MiXCR on the PCR reads; one entry per CDR3 protein. The sample has around 100,000 distinct CDR3 sequences; 9% to 12% are singletons. This clonotype was seen a few times. Its antigen is not known. This sequence was found in a boy younger than 10 with acute lymphoblastic leukemia, due to receive a stem cell transplant. The sample was PBMCs, taken before TCRalphabeta/CD19-depleted stem cell transplant.

CDR3 nucleotide sequence: TGTGCCAGCAGGTCCGGGAGCACCGGGGAGCTGTTTTTT. Its protein is CASRSGSTGELFF. This chain links TRBV28 with TRBJ2-2, with a tentative D call TRBD2 (6 bases). Between the trimmed V and J ends, which lost 6 bases and 4 bases, there was a span of 9 bases. The CDR3 extends over 13 amino acids. Per the germline V gene, CDR1 is MDHEN and CDR2 is SYDVKM. Together with reference TRBV28 and TRBJ2-2, the CDR3 gives the full variable domain: DVKVTQSSRYLVKRTGEKVFLECVQDMDHENMFWYRQDPGLGLRLIYFSYDVKMKEKGDIPEGYSVSREKKERFSLILESASTNQTSMYLCASRSGSTGELFFGEGSRLTVL.